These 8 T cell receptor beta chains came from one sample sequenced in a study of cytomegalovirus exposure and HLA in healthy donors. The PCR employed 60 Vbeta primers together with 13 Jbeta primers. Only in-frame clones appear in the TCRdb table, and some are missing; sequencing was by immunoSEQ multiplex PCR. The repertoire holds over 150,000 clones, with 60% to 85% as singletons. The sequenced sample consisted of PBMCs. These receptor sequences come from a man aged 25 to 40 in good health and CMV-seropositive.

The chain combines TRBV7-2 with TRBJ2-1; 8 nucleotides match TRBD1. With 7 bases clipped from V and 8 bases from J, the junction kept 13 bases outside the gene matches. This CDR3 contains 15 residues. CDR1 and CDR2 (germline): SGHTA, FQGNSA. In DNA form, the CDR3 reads TGTGCCAGCACCCGACAGGGGAGGACCGGGGATGAGCAGTTCTTC. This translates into CASTRQGRTGDEQFF.

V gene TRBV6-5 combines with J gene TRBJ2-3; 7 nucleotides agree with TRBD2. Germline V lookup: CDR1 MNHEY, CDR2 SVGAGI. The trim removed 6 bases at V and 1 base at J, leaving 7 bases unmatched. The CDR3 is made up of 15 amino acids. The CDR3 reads CASSQAGFRTDTQYF. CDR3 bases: TGTGCCAGCAGCCAAGCGGGGTTTCGCACAGATACGCAGTATTTT.

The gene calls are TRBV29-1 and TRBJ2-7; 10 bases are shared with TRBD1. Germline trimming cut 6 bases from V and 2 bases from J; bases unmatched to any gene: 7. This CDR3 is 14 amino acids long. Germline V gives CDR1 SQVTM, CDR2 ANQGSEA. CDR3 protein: CSVVQGTGAYEQYF. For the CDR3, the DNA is TGCAGCGTCGTCCAAGGGACAGGGGCCTACGAGCAGTACTTC.

The DNA for the CDR3 is TGTGCCAGCAGACCGGGACTAGGAAGAGAGCAGTTCTTC. It translates to CASRPGLGREQFF. The chain joins TRBV28 to TRBJ2-1; 8 positions agree with TRBD2. The germline V gene encodes CDR1 MDHEN and CDR2 SYDVKM. V trimming: 6 bases; J trimming: 10 bases; junction bases outside the gene matches: 8. The CDR3 has 13 residues. Full variable domain (rest looked up from reference TRBV28 and TRBJ2-1): DVKVTQSSRYLVKRTGEKVFLECVQDMDHENMFWYRQDPGLGLRLIYFSYDVKMKEKGDIPEGYSVSREKKERFSLILESASTNQTSMYLCASRPGLGREQFFGPGTRLTVL.

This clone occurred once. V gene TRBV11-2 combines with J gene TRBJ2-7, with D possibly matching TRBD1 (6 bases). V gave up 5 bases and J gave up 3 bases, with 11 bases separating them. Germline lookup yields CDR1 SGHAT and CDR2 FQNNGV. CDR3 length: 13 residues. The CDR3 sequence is CASSAWDNYEQYF. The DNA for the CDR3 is TGTGCCAGCAGCGCCTGGGACAACTACGAGCAGTACTTC.

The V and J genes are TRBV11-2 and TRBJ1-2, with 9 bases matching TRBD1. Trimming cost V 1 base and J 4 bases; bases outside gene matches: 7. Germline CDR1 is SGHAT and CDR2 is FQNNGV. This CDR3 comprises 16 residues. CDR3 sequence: CASSLGGQGSTYGYTF. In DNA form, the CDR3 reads TGTGCCAGCAGCTTAGGGGGACAGGGTAGTACCTATGGCTACACCTTC.

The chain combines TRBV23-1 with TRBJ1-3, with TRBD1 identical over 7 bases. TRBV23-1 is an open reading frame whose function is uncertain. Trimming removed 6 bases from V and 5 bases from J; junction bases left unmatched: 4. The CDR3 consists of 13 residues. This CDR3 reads CASSRDRRNTIYF. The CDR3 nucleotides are TGCGCCAGCAGCCGGGACAGAAGAAACACCATATATTTT.

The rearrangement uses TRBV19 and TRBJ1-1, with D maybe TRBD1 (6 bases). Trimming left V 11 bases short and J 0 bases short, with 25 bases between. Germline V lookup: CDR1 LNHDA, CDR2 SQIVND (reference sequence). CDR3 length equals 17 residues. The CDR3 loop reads CAAGSQSWDIVNTEAFF. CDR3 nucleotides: TGTGCCGCGGGCTCCCAATCCTGGGACATAGTGAACACTGAAGCTTTCTTT.